A selection of T cell receptor beta chains follows, all from one sample in a study of blood T cells in healthy people across ages. TCRdb re-called the 5' RACE reads with MiXCR, one entry per CDR3 protein. The sample yields 1.4 million to 1.5 million distinct CDR3 sequences, around two fifths seen once. Sample: blood. All receptors come from a woman aged 18-29 years in good health. The CDR3 runs from the conserved cysteine through the conserved F or W. A D gene is named only where the DNA matches it firmly. Expanded clones get a size class; other rows say once, few or many, or leave the size out.

D	V	size	J	DNA	CDR3
TRBD2	TRBV4-2	few	TRBJ2-1	TGTGCCAGCAGCCAAGAATGGGGCGGGAGGGGGTCCTACAATGAGCAGTTCTTC	CASSQEWGGRGSYNEQFF
TRBD2	TRBV7-9	NA	TRBJ2-7	TGTGCCAGCAGCCCGGGACTAGCGGGGCCGTGGGAGCAGTACTTC	CASSPGLAGPWEQYF
NA	TRBV4-2	NA	TRBJ2-1	TGTGCCAGCAGCCAAGATTTGGGTCCAAGCTCCTACAATGAGCAGTTCTTC	CASSQDLGPSSYNEQFF
NA	TRBV2	NA	TRBJ2-4	TGTGCCAGCAGAGGGACACTCCTGGGGGAGCAGTACTTC	CASRGTLLGEQYF
TRBD2	TRBV13	NA	TRBJ2-1	TGTGCCTGCTGGATGACTAGCGGGGCTGGTGAGCAGTTCTTC	CACWMTSGAGEQFF
NA	TRBV2	NA	TRBJ1-1	TGTACCCAGCAGTACGTGGGGCCCCAAGTTGAAGCTTTCTTT	CTQQYVGPQVEAFF
NA	TRBV7-9	NA	TRBJ1-2	TGTGCCAGCAGCCCCCCGGTCCTGGTGAAGGTGTCGTATGGCTACACCTTC	CASSPPVLVKVSYGYTF
NA	TRBV27	few	TRBJ2-7	TGTGCCAGCAGACCTCGGGGGTCTCAATCCTACGAGCAGTACTTC	CASRPRGSQSYEQYF
NA	TRBV29-1	few	TRBJ2-3	TGCAGCGCGCGACAGTATGTAGATGATACGCAGTATTTT	CSARQYVDDTQYF
NA	TRBV2	NA	TRBJ2-7	TGTGCCAGCAGTGGTGCCAGAGCGTACGAGCAGTACTTC	CASSGARAYEQYF
TRBD1	TRBV29-1	NA	TRBJ1-4	TGCAGCGCAAAAGGGACAGGGGGTAAGGCGAGGGAAAAACTGTTTTTT	CSAKGTGGKAREKLFF
NA	TRBV6-5	NA	TRBJ1-2	TGTGCCAGCAGCCCCTCGGGGCAGGTAGTTTTGGGCTACACCTTC	CASSPSGQVVLGYTF
TRBD2	TRBV2	once	TRBJ2-7	TGTGCCAGCATAGACCGGACTAGCGGTTACGAGCAGTACTTC	CASIDRTSGYEQYF
NA	TRBV9	NA	TRBJ1-2	TGTGCCAGCAGCGTAGGAGAGGATTTCTATGGCTACACCTTC	CASSVGEDFYGYTF
TRBD2	TRBV10-3	NA	TRBJ2-1	TGTGCCATCAGTGACGCCGGGACTAGCGGAAACTTGAACGTGTTCTTC	CAISDAGTSGNLNVFF
TRBD1	TRBV29-1	NA	TRBJ1-2	TGCAGCGTTCCCCTGACAGGGGATGGCTACACCTTC	CSVPLTGDGYTF
TRBD2	TRBV20-1	NA	TRBJ2-7	TGCAGTGCTTCCCAGACTAGCGTAGCCTACGAGCAGTACTTC	CSASQTSVAYEQYF
TRBD1	TRBV20-1	NA	TRBJ1-6	TGCAGTGCAAAGGACAGGGCGGGTTCACCCCTCCACTTT	CSAKDRAGSPLHF